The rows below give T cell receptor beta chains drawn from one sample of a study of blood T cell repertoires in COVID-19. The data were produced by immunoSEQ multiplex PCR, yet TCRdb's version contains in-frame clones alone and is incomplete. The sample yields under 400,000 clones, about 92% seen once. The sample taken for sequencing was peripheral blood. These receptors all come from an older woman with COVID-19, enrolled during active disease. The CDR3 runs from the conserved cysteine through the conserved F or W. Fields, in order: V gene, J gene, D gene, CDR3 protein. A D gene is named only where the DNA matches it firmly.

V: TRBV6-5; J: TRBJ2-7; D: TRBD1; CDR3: CASSIGGQGVYEQYF
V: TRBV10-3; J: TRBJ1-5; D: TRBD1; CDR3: CAISKTGGNQPQHF
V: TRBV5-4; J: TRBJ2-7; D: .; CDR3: CASSPGGQGGLYEQYF
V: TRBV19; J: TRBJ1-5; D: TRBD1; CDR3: CASTRDRGDYLTDQPQHF
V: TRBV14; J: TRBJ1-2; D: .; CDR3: CASSRGGIYGYTF
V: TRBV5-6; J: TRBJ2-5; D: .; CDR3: CASSLESRTAQGETQYF
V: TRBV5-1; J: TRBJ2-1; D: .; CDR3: CASSVRDIRIHGNEQFF
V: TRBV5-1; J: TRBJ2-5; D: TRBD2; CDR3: CASSRTSGGNQETQYF
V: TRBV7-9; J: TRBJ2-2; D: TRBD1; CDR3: CASSYRGDTGELFF
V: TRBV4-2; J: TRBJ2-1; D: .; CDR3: CASRQGQGGYNEQFF
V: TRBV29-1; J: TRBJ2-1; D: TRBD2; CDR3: CSVDVGLPHNEQFF
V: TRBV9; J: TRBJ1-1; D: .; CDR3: CASSVGGTEAFF
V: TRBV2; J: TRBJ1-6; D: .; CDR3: CASRSSPQLNSPLHF
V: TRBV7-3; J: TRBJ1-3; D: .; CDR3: CASSLGATGVGNTIYF
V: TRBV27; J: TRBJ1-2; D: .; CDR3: CASSLKGNYGYTF
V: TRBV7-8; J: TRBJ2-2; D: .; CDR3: CASSSPNTGELFF
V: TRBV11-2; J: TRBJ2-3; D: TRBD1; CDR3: CASSLLGQVSDTQYF
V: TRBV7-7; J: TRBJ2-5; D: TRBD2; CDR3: CASSLMAGGQETQYF
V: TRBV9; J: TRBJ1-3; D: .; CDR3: CASSATDRRGNTIYF
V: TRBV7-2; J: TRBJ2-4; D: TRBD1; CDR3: CASSSGTGGLKNIQYF
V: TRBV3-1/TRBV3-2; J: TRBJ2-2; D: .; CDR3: CASSQAGTGELFF
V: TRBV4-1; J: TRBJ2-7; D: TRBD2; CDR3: CASSQVPSGGYSYEQYF
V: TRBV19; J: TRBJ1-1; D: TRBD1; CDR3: CASSILRDRDGGEAFF
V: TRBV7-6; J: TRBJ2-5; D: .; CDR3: CASSYKVTGETQYF
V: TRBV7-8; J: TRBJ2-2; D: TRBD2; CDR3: CASSPRTSYTGELFF
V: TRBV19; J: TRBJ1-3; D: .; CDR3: CASSFPGQPSGNTIYF
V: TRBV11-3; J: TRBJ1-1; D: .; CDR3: CASSLDRTEAFF